The clone carrying this T cell receptor (beta chain) was detected only once. As yet, its antigen is unknown. This CDR3 region has 15 residues. CDR1 is SGDLS and CDR2 is YYNGEE in the germline V gene. With 2 bases removed from V and 7 bases from J, the gap between germline ends came to 16 bases. This sample's time point: baseline pretreatment blood. As for treatment: 15 Gy SBRT to primary tumor, nephrectomy 4 weeks later. Blood was sampled at baseline, 2 weeks and 4 weeks after SBRT. This renal cell carcinoma was of the clear cell type. This sample stems from a study of radiation and T cells in renal cell carcinoma. General study results and limits: In blood, top tumor clones expanded by 2 weeks, shrinking by 4. No pretreatment tumor biopsies were available for baseline clonotypes.

Sequencing was performed with immunoSEQ multiplex PCR; in TCRdb, only in-frame clones are kept and a portion is missing. Of approximately 45,000 clones listed, roughly 84% were seen once; the top ten hold roughly a third. This sample comprised blood, obtained from a patient whose treatment included radiotherapy and nephrectomy. The chain is built from TRBV9 and TRBJ2-1; perhaps TRBD2 as D (6 bases). The clonotype comes from a woman in her seventies with renal cell carcinoma. The CDR3 region has the DNA TGTGCCAGCAGCGTGACCGGGACTCCCTCAAATGAGCAGTTCTTC. Encoded protein: CASSVTGTPSNEQFF.